This T cell receptor (beta chain) appears in the sequencing data of a study of T cell responses to AZD1222 COVID-19 vaccine. General study results and limits: Seropositive at baseline were only six AZD1222 recipients. The reported proportion of spike-specific TCRs targeting unmutated variant regions was nearly half.

Assay: immunoSEQ multiplex PCR; the TCRdb copy retains only in-frame clones and omits some. The sample gives some 97,000 clones, 85% to 90% of which show up once; over 15% is in the top ten. Germline CDR1 reads SNHLY; CDR2 reads FYNNEI. V was clipped by 6 bases and J by 7 bases, with 15 bases between them. The CDR3 totals 13 residues. This clone was counted a single time. Its antigen is as yet unknown. Specimen: peripheral blood, collected on day 0 of AZD1222 vaccination. The V call is TRBV2, the J call TRBJ1-2; D might be TRBD1 (6 bases). The TCR was taken from an adult in good health. The CDR3 sequence is CASSDRTGAGYTF. Written as DNA, the CDR3 is TGTGCCAGCAGCGACAGGACCGGTGCTGGCTACACCTTC.